Below, one T cell receptor (beta chain) is given with its context. Its antigen is unidentified. This CDR3 has 13 amino acids. Germline V gene sequence: CDR1 SGHRS, CDR2 YFSETQ. Trimming left V 0 bases short and J 4 bases short, with 7 bases between. The sample is drawn from a study of early T cells in non-severe SARS-CoV-2 infection. About the study: The input, bulk RNA from unsorted whole blood, was sequenced, and chains were unpaired. Study-level findings and limits: VDJdb-based matching was biased toward anti-spike CD8 responses and missed private and CD4 specificities.

Individual cDNA molecules each received unique molecular identifiers attached to them. A single record per CDR3 protein comes from TCRdb applying MiXCR to the 5' RACE reads. The data hold around 72,000 distinct CDR3 sequences, with over 9% observed a single time. The rearrangement uses TRBV5-1 and TRBJ1-2; D remains unclear. This TCR was recovered from an adult who was a healthcare worker with PCR-confirmed SARS-CoV-2 infection or an uninfected control (not recorded which). The specimen comprised whole blood, sampled at baseline. The CDR3 bases are TGCGCCAGCAGCTTGGAACCTACCTATGGCTACACCTTC. Its protein product is CASSLEPTYGYTF.